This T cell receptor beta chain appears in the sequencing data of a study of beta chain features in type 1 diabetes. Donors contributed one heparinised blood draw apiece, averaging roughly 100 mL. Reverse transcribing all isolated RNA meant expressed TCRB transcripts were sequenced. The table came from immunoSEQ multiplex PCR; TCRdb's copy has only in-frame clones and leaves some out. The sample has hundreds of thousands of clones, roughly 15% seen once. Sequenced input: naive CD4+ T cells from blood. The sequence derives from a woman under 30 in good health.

CDR3: CASSAQGRETQYF. CDR3 DNA: TGTGCCAGCAGTGCCCAGGGGAGAGAGACCCAGTACTTC. The genes are TRBV27 and TRBJ2-5; possible D gene TRBD1, 6 bases. CDR1 MNHEY and CDR2 SMNVEV come from the germline V gene (reference sequence). V was cut by 5 bases and J by 4 bases, with 11 bases left in between. The CDR3 extends over 13 amino acids.